The 14 T cell receptor beta chains listed next were all sequenced from one sample in a study of OX40 agonist ivuxolimab in advanced cancers. Here immunoSEQ multiplex PCR was the method, and the copy in TCRdb shows in-frame clones only, minus some. The sample records about 86,000 clones, around 88% being singletons. The sample consisted of CD4+ or CD8+ T cells sorted from blood, taken in a trial of the OX40 agonist ivuxolimab. These receptors all stem from an adult with an advanced solid tumor such as melanoma, head and neck, liver or kidney cancer.

V gene TRBV14 combines with J gene TRBJ1-1; TRBD1 is a possible D gene (6 bases). With 6 bases removed from V and 3 bases from J, the gap between germline ends came to 17 bases. The CDR3 sequence is 15 residues long. CDR1 is SGHDN, CDR2 FVKESK, per germline. The CDR3 sequence is CASSPTTGWHTEAFF. The CDR3, as DNA: TGTGCCAGCAGTCCGACGACAGGCTGGCACACTGAAGCTTTCTTT.

This clone has a handful of counts. The CDR3 region is CAIRIGTSTDTQYF. The CDR3 bases are TGTGCCATCAGGATCGGGACTAGCACAGATACGCAGTATTTT. The rearrangement links TRBV10-3 to TRBJ2-3, with TRBD2 as a possible D gene (6 bases). CDR1 ENHRY and CDR2 SYGVKD come from the germline V gene. The CDR3 extends over 14 amino acids. The germline V and J ends were trimmed by 6 bases and 0 bases, with 10 bases remaining between them.

The gene calls are TRBV28 and TRBJ2-1, with TRBD1 matching 9 bases. Trimming took 4 bases from V and 4 from J; bases not matched to a gene: 8. This CDR3 has 16 residues. The germline CDR1 and CDR2 sequences are MDHEN and SYDVKM. The CDR3 sequence: CASSSPGTGPYNEQFF. The DNA of the CDR3 is TGTGCCAGCAGTTCCCCCGGGACAGGGCCATACAATGAGCAGTTCTTC.

J is TRBJ2-1 and V is TRBV11-2, with 7 bases fitting TRBD2. J was trimmed by 3 bases and V by 1 base; bases with no gene match: 3. The CDR3 consists of 15 residues. Germline V gives CDR1 SGHAT, CDR2 FQNNGV. The chain's CDR3 is CASSLGGGDYNEQFF. In DNA, the CDR3 is TGTGCCAGCAGCTTAGGGGGAGGGGACTACAATGAGCAGTTCTTC.

V gene TRBV18 combines with J gene TRBJ1-6; 8 bases are a match to TRBD1. J was trimmed by 9 bases and V by 6 bases; bases with no gene match: 10. The CDR3 totals 15 residues. Germline CDR1 and CDR2: KGHSH and LQKENI. CDR3 protein: CASSLLSGQGSPLHF. The CDR3 DNA follows: TGTGCCAGCTCCCTGTTATCCGGACAGGGTTCACCCCTCCACTTT.

The chain links TRBV2 to TRBJ2-7; 7 nucleotides agree with TRBD1. Germline CDR1 is SNHLY and CDR2 is FYNNEI. Trimming cost V 4 bases and J 1 base; bases outside gene matches: 13. The CDR3 is 17 residues long. CDR3 residues: CASSGEGGAGVSYEQYF. In DNA form, the CDR3 reads TGTGCCAGCAGTGGGGAAGGGGGCGCCGGGGTATCCTACGAGCAGTACTTC. Together with reference TRBV2 and TRBJ2-7, the CDR3 gives the full variable domain: EPEVTQTPSHQVTQMGQEVILRCVPISNHLYFYWYRQILGQKVEFLVSFYNNEISEKSEIFDDQFSVERPDGSNFTLKIRSTKLEDSAMYFCASSGEGGAGVSYEQYFGPGTRLTVT.

The chain links TRBV6-1 to TRBJ1-6, with a possible D match to TRBD1 (5 bases). The length of the CDR3 is 16 residues. Trimming took 2 bases from V and 7 from J, leaving 15 bases between them. Germline V CDR1 and CDR2: MNHNS, SASEGT. CDR3 DNA sequence: TGTGCCAGCAGTGAATGGCAGGGAGCTTTGAATTCACCCCTCCACTTT. It encodes CASSEWQGALNSPLHF.

V usage is TRBV29-1 and J usage is TRBJ2-3; tentatively, D is TRBD1 (6 bases). The V end was cut by 5 bases, the J end by 3 bases, with 18 bases between. Germline CDR1 is SQVTM and CDR2 is ANQGSEA. This CDR3 contains 15 residues. Here the CDR3 reads CSVIPITGLTDTQYF. The DNA of the CDR3 is TGCAGCGTTATCCCGATAACAGGGTTGACAGATACGCAGTATTTT.

The V gene is TRBV28, the J gene TRBJ2-2; D possibly matches TRBD1 or TRBD2 (5 bases each). CDR1 is MDHEN, CDR2 SYDVKM, per germline. This CDR3 has 17 residues. V gave up 5 bases and J gave up 3 bases, with 19 bases separating them. The CDR3 DNA follows: TGTGCCAGCAGTGACGGGACCGCTGTGAGCTACACCGGGGAGCTGTTTTTT. The encoded protein is CASSDGTAVSYTGELFF.

The genes are TRBV7-9 and TRBJ2-3, with a possible D match to TRBD2 (5 bases). The germline CDR1 and CDR2 sequences are SEHNR and FQNEAQ (reference sequence). With 1 base removed from V and 0 bases from J, the gap between germline ends came to 8 bases. The CDR3 extends over 15 amino acids. The CDR3 here is CASSLDLASTDTQYF. DNA for the CDR3: TGTGCCAGCAGCTTAGACCTAGCTAGCACAGATACGCAGTATTTT.

The CDR3 spells CASSIGRSSYEQYF. CDR3 sequence (DNA): TGTGCCAGTAGTATCGGCAGAAGCTCCTACGAGCAGTACTTC. The chain uses TRBV19 and TRBJ2-7; D is uncertain. The CDR3 contains 14 residues. Germline V gene sequence: CDR1 LNHDA, CDR2 SQIVND (reference sequence). Between the trimmed V and J ends, which lost 3 bases and 0 bases, there was a span of 9 bases.

This clone was observed once. The chain recombines TRBV5-8 with TRBJ2-1; weak D call: TRBD2 (5 bases). Germline V gives CDR1 SGHTS, CDR2 YDEGEE. The CDR3 sequence is 15 residues long. The V and J ends lost 6 bases and 2 bases respectively, with 15 bases between them. The chain's CDR3 is CASTEGLTPYNEQFF. CDR3 bases: TGTGCCAGCACAGAGGGCCTCACTCCCTACAATGAGCAGTTCTTC.

The chain couples TRBV5-1 to TRBJ1-5; no clear D gene. The CDR3 extends over 15 amino acids. V lost 7 bases and J lost 0, with 14 bases in between. Germline V gene data show CDR1 as SGHRS and CDR2 as YFSETQ. CDR3: CASRPTYNSNQPQHF. CDR3 DNA sequence: TGCGCCAGCCGCCCGACCTACAATAGCAATCAGCCCCAGCATTTT. The entire variable domain, with the rest obtained from reference TRBV5-1 and TRBJ1-5, is as follows: KAGVTQTPRYLIKTRGQQVTLSCSPISGHRSVSWYQQTPGQGLQFLFEYFSETQRNKGNFPGRFSGRQFSNSRSEMNVSTLELGDSALYLCASRPTYNSNQPQHFGDGTRLSIL.

The gene calls are TRBV2 and TRBJ2-1; TRBD2 matches at 7 bases. The CDR3 is 14 residues long. V lost 10 bases and J lost 8; bases outside the gene matches: 14. Germline V gene data show CDR1 as SNHLY and CDR2 as FYNNEI. Here the CDR3 DNA reads TGTGCCACCGAGTTGCGGGAGATCTGGGATGAGCAGTTCTTC. The encoded protein is CATELREIWDEQFF.